A selection of T cell receptor beta chains follows, all from one sample in a study of blood T cell repertoires in COVID-19. Here immunoSEQ multiplex PCR was the method, and the copy in TCRdb shows in-frame clones only, minus some. The sample has under 250,000 clones, 65% to 90% seen once. The sample was peripheral blood. The receptors derive from a man aged 50-59 years with COVID-19, enrolled during active disease. Each CDR3 is given with its conserved first and last residue. A D gene is named only where the DNA matches it firmly. Clone size is shown for a subset of rows, as once, few, many or a class of expanded clone.

v_call	d_call	clone_size	j_call	cdr3_nt	cdr3_aa
TRBV5-1	.	few	TRBJ2-7	TGCGCCAGCAGCCGACGGAGCGACGGCTACGAGCAGTACTTC	CASSRRSDGYEQYF
TRBV11-2	.	.	TRBJ2-2	TGTGCCAGCAGCTTAGAATGGCAGGTGAACACCGGGGAGCTGTTTTTT	CASSLEWQVNTGELFF
TRBV9	TRBD1	once	TRBJ2-7	TGTGCCAGCAGCGTAGGTCCCGGGGACAGGGGGACCTACGAGCAGTACTTC	CASSVGPGDRGTYEQYF
TRBV10-1	TRBD1	.	TRBJ2-2	TGCGCCAGCAGCCACCGGGACAGGGAGAACACCGGGGAGCTGTTTTTT	CASSHRDRENTGELFF
TRBV5-4	.	.	TRBJ1-5	TGTGCCAGCAGCCTGGACAGAGATAGCAATCAGCCCCAGCATTTT	CASSLDRDSNQPQHF
TRBV7-2	TRBD1	.	TRBJ1-2	TGTGCCAGCAGCTTAAGGACAGGGCATTCTAGCTACACCTTC	CASSLRTGHSSYTF
TRBV5-6	.	.	TRBJ1-5	TGTGCCAGCAGCTTCGGGGGGCTGGGCAATCAGCCCCAGCATTTT	CASSFGGLGNQPQHF
TRBV6-5	.	.	TRBJ2-3	TGTGCCAGCACGGGGAGCACAGATACGCAGTATTTT	CASTGSTDTQYF
TRBV2	TRBD2	once	TRBJ2-7	TGTGCCAGCAGTCTAGCGGGGGGGCGGTACGAGCAGTACTTC	CASSLAGGRYEQYF
TRBV19	TRBD1	.	TRBJ2-6	TGTGCCAGTAGTACACACAGGGGATCTGGGGCCAACGTCCTGACTTTC	CASSTHRGSGANVLTF
TRBV4-2	TRBD1	.	TRBJ1-4	TGTGCCAGCAGCCTGCCGGGACAGGGGAATGAAAAACTGTTTTTT	CASSLPGQGNEKLFF
TRBV9	TRBD2	.	TRBJ2-1	TGTGCCAGCAGCGTACAAGCGGGGGAGTACAATGAGCAGTTCTTC	CASSVQAGEYNEQFF
TRBV29-1	.	.	TRBJ2-5	TGCAGCGCCCTGGACTCCGTGTACCAAGAGACCCAGTACTTC	CSALDSVYQETQYF
TRBV3-1/TRBV3-2	.	.	TRBJ2-3	TGTGCCAGCAGCCAAGCCGCTATTAATACGCAGTATTTT	CASSQAAINTQYF
TRBV25-1	.	.	TRBJ1-6	TGTGCCAGCAGTGACAGGGGAGTCAGATCACCCCTCCACTTT	CASSDRGVRSPLHF
TRBV28	TRBD1	.	TRBJ2-1	TGTGCCAGCAGCCCTCTCGACAGGGCCGACAATGAGCAGTTCTTC	CASSPLDRADNEQFF
TRBV2	.	.	TRBJ1-4	TGTGCCAGCAGTGTGCAGGGGTCCAATGAAAAACTGTTTTTT	CASSVQGSNEKLFF
TRBV7-6	.	.	TRBJ2-5	TGTGCCAGCAGCTTACTGGGGGGGCCCCAAGAGACCCAGTACTTC	CASSLLGGPQETQYF
TRBV6-2/TRBV6-3	.	.	TRBJ1-5	TGTGCCAGCAGCCCCCGGGAAAGCAATCAGCCCCAGCATTTT	CASSPRESNQPQHF
TRBV28	.	once	TRBJ2-3	TGTGCCAGCAGGCGGGATCTTACAGATACGCAGTATTTT	CASRRDLTDTQYF
TRBV7-9	TRBD1	.	TRBJ1-2	TGTGCCAGCAGCAAGCAGGGGGCTTCTGGCTACACCTTC	CASSKQGASGYTF
TRBV6-5	.	once	TRBJ1-1	TGTGCCAGCAGCAACGATGACGCTAGGGCTTTCTTT	CASSNDDARAFF
TRBV19	TRBD1	few	TRBJ1-5	TGTGCCAGTAGTATCTTAGTGACAGGGTACAATCAGCCCCAGCATTTT	CASSILVTGYNQPQHF
TRBV7-9	.	.	TRBJ1-2	TGTGCCAGCGGCCTGAGGGACGGGAGCTATGGCTACACCTTC	CASGLRDGSYGYTF
TRBV9	.	.	TRBJ2-5	TGTGCCAGCAGCACACAAGCGGGTTTAGGAGAGACCCAGTACTTC	CASSTQAGLGETQYF
TRBV7-2	.	.	TRBJ2-7	TGTGCCAGCAGCGGAGGGACGGCCTACGAGCAGTACTTC	CASSGGTAYEQYF
TRBV19	.	.	TRBJ1-1	TGTGCCAGTAGAATCGGGGCTTTCTTT	CASRIGAFF
TRBV6-4	.	once	TRBJ2-3	TGTGCCAGCGCCCTGCTTTCCGGGGATACGCAGTATTTT	CASALLSGDTQYF
TRBV6-6	.	.	TRBJ2-5	TGTGCCAGCAGTTACTCGGCGGGGGCCGCCCAAGAGACCCAGTACTTC	CASSYSAGAAQETQYF
TRBV23-1	.	.	TRBJ1-4	TGCGCCAGCAGTCAATCCTCGATCTTCAGGGCTGGAAAACTGTTTTTT	CASSQSSIFRAGKLFF
TRBV3-1/TRBV3-2	TRBD2	.	TRBJ2-1	TGTGCCAGCAGCCCAATCGGGGGGGCCTACAATGAGCAGTTCTTC	CASSPIGGAYNEQFF
TRBV19	.	.	TRBJ1-3	TGTGCCAGTAGTCTCCGGGGACAAGGAAACACCATATATTTT	CASSLRGQGNTIYF
TRBV19	TRBD1	few	TRBJ1-5	TGTGCCAGTAGTTACCGGACAGGGCCGGGCAATCAGCCCCAGCATTTT	CASSYRTGPGNQPQHF
TRBV28	TRBD1	.	TRBJ1-5	TGTGCCAGCAGTTGGGGACAGGGCCTTAGACAGCCCCAGCATTTT	CASSWGQGLRQPQHF
TRBV11-2	.	.	TRBJ2-2	TGTGCCAGCAGCCCCTTTTTCACCGGGGAGCTGTTTTTT	CASSPFFTGELFF
TRBV28	TRBD1	.	TRBJ1-5	TGTGCCAGCAGCCAGGGGGGTAGCAATCAGCCCCAGCATTTT	CASSQGGSNQPQHF
TRBV9	.	.	TRBJ2-5	TGTGCCAGCAGCCCAGGAGGGGTCGCTCAAGAGACCCAGTACTTC	CASSPGGVAQETQYF